This entry describes one T cell receptor (beta chain). Mismatch with germline at one junction end may stem from a read error. This specimen belongs to a study of blood T cell repertoires in COVID-19. Profiled with immunoSEQ multiplex PCR; TCRdb holds only in-frame clones, not every one. Altogether over 150,000 clones are present, 83% being singletons, with the ten largest covering roughly an eighth. The CDR3 contains 15 residues. Germline V lookup: CDR1 ENHRY, CDR2 SYGVKD. The material sequenced was peripheral blood. This chain joins TRBV10-3 and TRBJ2-5; perhaps TRBD1 as D (6 bases). The clonotype comes from a woman aged 60-75 years with COVID-19, enrolled during active disease. The CDR3 region is CAVSGVTGPQETQYF. The CDR3 nucleotides are TGTGCCGTCAGTGGGGTTACAGGGCCCCAAGAGACCCAGTACTTC.